This T cell receptor beta chain is drawn from a study of blood T cells in healthy people across ages. Across the study: Researchers report that template switching captured about one barcoded beta molecule per two T cells.

A note on this clonotype: Antigen: not known.

This CDR3 region has 15 residues. Trimming pared 0 bases from V and 5 bases from J, leaving 16 bases between. Germline loops: CDR1 DFQATT, CDR2 SNEGSKA (reference sequence). Then a second PCR, running roughly 7 to 11 cycles, was carried out with a sample-barcoded 5' primer and a J-beta primer mix. TCRdb analysed the 5' RACE reads with MiXCR anew, one entry per CDR3 protein. This sample has roughly 1,500,000 distinct CDR3 sequences, with about 32% found just once. Study results and limitations: Naive T cell percentage and TCR beta diversity correlated strongly. While age rose, TCR beta diversity per million T cells dropped in a roughly linear way.

The sample was blood. The V call is TRBV20-1, the J call TRBJ1-1; D remains ambiguous. The sequence was collected from a young woman in good health. Written as DNA, the CDR3 is TGCAGTGCTAGAGATAAGGGTAAAGGGTTGACTGAAGCTTTCTTT. It specifies CSARDKGKGLTEAFF.